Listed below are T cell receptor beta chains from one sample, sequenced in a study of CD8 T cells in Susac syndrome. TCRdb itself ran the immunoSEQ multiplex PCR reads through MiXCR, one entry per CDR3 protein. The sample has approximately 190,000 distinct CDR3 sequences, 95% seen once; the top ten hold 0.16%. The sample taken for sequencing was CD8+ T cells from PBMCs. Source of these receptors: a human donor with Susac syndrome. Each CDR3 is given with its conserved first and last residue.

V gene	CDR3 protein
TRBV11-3	CASRSVRGQFF
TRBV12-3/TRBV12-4	CASSSQAGRSYNEQFF
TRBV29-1	CSVEGFIGQQSTDTQYF
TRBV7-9	CASSPTRHNEQFF
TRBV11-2	CASSLDSGFAGYTF
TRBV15	CATSRAEQYF
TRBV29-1	CSAHHNADTQYF
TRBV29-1	CSAMGGSNEQFF
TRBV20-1	CSARLAGGPTDEQFF
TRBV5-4	CASSLDGGRNNQPQHF
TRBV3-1	CASSQGPGGQTGELFF
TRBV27	CASSLVGGGLNTEAFF
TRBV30	CAWSGNPNQLAGLEQYF
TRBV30	CAWSMSGGNTIYF
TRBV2	CASRGTSGWGNEQFF
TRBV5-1	CASPSQTARHYGYTF
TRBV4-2	CASSQDALAGVSDTQYF
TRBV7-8	CASSFIGESRDTQYF
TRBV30	CAWSVEFGGFSYEQYF
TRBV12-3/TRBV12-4	CASSLFASSSTDTQYF
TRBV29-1	CSVGLSDYYGYTF
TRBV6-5	CASSYSDRELYEQYF
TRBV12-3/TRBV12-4	CASREDVYNQPQHF
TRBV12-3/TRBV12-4	CASSDTGGNQPQHF
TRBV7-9	CATAGMNTEAFF
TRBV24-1	CATGAGDGELFF
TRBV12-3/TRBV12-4	CASSLLAGGETQYF
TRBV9	CASSVGGAGMGEKLFF
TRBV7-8	CASSLRLAGVPGELFF
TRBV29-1	CSVEDLQVSGNTIYF
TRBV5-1	CASSPPGSLTDTQYF
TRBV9	CASSVGYGQGTQETQYF
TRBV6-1	CASSDRTGNSPLHF
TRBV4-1	CASSQDMGYEQYF
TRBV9	CASSVGGGTITGELFF
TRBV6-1	CASRQNQPQHF
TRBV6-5	CASSYSWTFTDTQYF
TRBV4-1	CASSPVAGYYNEQFF
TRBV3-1	CASSPAMGTQYF
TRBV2	CASSLTWTSGKQYF
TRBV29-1	CSVSGRETEAFF
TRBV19	CASTLSASGEQETQYF
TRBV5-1	CASSLEVEDTQYF
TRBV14	CASSQLGRSQYTDTQYF